This TCR beta chain was sequenced for a study of EBV T-cell therapy then PD-1 blockade in nasopharyngeal carcinoma. Germline V gene lookup returns CDR1 PRHDT and CDR2 FYEKMQ (reference sequence). The CDR3 extends over 12 amino acids. The V end was cut by 3 bases, the J end by 2 bases, with 4 bases between. Regarding this clone: Its antigen is not identified.

Libraries were prepared by immunoSEQ multiplex PCR; TCRdb keeps only in-frame clonotypes and omits some of them. The profile covers around 23,000 clones, with roughly 84% appearing a single time and around 29% taken by the ten largest. Documented treatment: AdE1-LMPpoly-expanded autologous EBV-specific T-cell therapy followed by anti-PD-1 nivolumab. This TCR derives from a man aged 40-49 years with nasopharyngeal carcinoma. The chain joins TRBV13 to TRBJ1-1; no reliable D call. The input for sequencing was CD8+ T cells from blood, taken at roughly day 61 from a patient whose treatment included autologous EBV-specific T cells and nivolumab. The CDR3 DNA reads TGTGCCAGCAGCTTGGGAAACACTGAAGCTTTCTTT. Translating it yields CASSLGNTEAFF. The whole variable domain, filled in from reference TRBV13 and TRBJ1-1, reads AAGVIQSPRHLIKEKRETATLKCYPIPRHDTVYWYQQGPGQDPQFLISFYEKMQSDKGSIPDRFSAQQFSDYHSELNMSSLELGDSALYFCASSLGNTEAFFGQGTRLTVV.